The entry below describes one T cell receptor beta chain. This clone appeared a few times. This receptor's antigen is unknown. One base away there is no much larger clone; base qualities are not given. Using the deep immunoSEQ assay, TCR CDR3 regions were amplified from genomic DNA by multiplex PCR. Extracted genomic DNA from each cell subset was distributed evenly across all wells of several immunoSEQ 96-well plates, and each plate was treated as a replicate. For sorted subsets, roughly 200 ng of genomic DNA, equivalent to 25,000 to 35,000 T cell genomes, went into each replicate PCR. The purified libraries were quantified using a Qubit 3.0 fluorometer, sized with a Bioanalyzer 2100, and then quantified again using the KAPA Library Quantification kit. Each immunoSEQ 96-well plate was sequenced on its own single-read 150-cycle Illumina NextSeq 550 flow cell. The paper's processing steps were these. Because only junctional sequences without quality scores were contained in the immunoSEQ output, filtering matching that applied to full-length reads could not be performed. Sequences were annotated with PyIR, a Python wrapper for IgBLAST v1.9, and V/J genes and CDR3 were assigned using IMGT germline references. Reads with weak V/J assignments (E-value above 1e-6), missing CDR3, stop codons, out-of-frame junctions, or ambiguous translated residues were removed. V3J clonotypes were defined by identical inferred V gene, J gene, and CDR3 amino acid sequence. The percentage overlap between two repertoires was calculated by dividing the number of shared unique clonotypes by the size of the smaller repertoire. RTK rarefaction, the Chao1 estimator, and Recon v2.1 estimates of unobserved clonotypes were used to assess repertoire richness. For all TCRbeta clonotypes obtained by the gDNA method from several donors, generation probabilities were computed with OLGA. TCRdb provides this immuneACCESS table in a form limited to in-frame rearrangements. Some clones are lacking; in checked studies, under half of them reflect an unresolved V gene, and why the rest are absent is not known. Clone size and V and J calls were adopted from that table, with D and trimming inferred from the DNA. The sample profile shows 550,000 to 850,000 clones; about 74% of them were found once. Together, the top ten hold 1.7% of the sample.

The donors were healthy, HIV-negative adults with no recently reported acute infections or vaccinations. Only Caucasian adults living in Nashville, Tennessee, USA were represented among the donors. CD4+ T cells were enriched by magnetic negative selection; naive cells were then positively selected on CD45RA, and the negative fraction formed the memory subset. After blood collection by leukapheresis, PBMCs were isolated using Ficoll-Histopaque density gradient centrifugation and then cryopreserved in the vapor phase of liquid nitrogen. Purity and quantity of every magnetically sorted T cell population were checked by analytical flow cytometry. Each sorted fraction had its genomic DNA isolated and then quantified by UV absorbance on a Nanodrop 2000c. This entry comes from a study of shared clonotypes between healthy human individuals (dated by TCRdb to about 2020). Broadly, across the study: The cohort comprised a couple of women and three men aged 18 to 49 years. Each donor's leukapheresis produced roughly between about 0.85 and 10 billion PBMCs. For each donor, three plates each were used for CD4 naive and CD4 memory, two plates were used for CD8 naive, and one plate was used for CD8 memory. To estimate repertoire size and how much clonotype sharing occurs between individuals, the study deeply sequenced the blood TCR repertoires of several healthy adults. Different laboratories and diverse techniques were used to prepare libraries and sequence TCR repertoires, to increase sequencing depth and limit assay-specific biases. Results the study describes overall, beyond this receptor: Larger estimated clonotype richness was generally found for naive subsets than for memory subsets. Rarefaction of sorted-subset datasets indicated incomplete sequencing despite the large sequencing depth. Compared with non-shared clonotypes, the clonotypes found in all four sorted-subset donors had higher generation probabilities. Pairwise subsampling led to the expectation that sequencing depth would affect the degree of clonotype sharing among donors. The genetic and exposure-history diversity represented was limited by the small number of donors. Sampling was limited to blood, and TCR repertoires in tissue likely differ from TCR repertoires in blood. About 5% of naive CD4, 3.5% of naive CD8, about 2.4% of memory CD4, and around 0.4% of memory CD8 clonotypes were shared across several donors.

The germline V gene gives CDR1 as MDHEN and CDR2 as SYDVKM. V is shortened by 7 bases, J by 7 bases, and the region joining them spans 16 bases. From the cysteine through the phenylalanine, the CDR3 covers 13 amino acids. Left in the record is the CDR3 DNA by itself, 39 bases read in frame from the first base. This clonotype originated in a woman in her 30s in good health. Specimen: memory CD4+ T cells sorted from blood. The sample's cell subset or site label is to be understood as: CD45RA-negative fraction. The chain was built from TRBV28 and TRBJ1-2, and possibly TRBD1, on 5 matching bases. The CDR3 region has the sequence CASTQGTGFGYTF. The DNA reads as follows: TGTGCCAGCACCCAAGGGACCGGCTTTGGCTACACCTTC.